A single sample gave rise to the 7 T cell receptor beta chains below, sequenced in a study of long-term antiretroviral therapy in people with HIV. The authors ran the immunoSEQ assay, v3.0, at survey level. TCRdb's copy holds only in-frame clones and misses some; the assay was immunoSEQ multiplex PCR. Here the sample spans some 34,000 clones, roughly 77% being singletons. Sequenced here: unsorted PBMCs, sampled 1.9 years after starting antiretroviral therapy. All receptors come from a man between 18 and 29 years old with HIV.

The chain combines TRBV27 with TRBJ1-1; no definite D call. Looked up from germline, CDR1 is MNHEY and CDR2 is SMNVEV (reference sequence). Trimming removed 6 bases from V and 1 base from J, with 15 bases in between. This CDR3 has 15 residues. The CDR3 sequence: CASSPDFSKNTEAFF. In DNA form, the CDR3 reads TGTGCCAGCAGCCCGGACTTTTCCAAGAACACTGAAGCTTTCTTT.

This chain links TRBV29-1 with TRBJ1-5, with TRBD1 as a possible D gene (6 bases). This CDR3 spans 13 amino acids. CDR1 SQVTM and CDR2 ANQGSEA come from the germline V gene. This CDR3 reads CVVSGGHDEPQHF. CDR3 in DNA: TGCGTTGTATCCGGGGGACACGATGAGCCCCAGCATTTT.

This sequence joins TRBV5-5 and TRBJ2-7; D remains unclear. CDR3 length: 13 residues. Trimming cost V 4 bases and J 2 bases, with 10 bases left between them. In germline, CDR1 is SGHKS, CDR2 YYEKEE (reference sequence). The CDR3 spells CASSDDTTYEQYV. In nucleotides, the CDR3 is TGTGCCAGCAGCGATGACACAACCTACGAGCAGTACGTC.

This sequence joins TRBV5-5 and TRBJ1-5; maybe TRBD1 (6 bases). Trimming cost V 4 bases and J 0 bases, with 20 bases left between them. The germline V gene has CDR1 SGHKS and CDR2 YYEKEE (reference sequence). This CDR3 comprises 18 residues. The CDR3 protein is CASSPDGTNEYSNQPQHF. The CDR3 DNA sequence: TGTGCCAGCAGCCCCGACGGGACAAACGAATATAGCAATCAGCCCCAGCATTTT.

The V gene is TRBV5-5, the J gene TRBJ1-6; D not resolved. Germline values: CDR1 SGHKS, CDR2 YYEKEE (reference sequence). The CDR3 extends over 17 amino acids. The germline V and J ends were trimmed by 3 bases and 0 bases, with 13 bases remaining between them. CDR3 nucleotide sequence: TGTGCCAGCAGCTCAGGACGTTCGAGCTCCTATAATTCACCCCTCCACTTT. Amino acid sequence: CASSSGRSSSYNSPLHF.

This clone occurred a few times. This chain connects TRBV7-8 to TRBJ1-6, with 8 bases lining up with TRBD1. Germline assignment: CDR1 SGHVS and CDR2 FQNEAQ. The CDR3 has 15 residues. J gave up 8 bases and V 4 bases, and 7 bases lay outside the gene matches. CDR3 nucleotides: TGTGCCAGCAGCTCCACCCGGGACAGGTATTCACCCCTCCACTTT. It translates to CASSSTRDRYSPLHF. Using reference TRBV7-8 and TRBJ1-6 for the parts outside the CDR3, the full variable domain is GAGVSQSPRYKVAKRGQDVALRCDPISGHVSLFWYQQALGQGPEFLTYFQNEAQLDKSGLPSDRFFAERPEGSVSTLKIQRTQQEDSAVYLCASSSTRDRYSPLHFGNGTRLTVT.

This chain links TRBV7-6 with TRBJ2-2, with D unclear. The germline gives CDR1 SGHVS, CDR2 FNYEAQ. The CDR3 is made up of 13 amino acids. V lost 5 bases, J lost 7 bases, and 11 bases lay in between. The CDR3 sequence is CASSPMTDGELFF. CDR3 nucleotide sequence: TGTGCCAGCAGCCCTATGACGGACGGGGAGCTGTTTTTT.